A single sample is the source of the 14 T cell receptor beta chains below, sequenced in a study of cytomegalovirus exposure and HLA in healthy donors listed by TCRdb under 2017. The library was produced with the immunoSEQ multiplex PCR assay. TCRdb took over this immuneACCESS table, retaining in-frame rearrangements with V and J assigned. Such tables are incomplete; in checked studies, under half of the missing clones stem from an unresolved V gene, and the remainder is unexplained. This sample lists 180,000 or so clones; roughly 84% were detected once. Of the sample, roughly 13% is held by the ten largest clones. Material: PBMCs. These TCRs come from a woman younger than 45 in good health and CMV-seropositive.

The chain is built from TRBV27 and TRBJ1-4, with D maybe TRBD1 (6 bases). CDR1 MNHEY and CDR2 SMNVEV come from the germline V gene (reference sequence). V was cut by 3 bases and J by 6 bases, with 8 bases left in between. The CDR3 contains 13 residues. The CDR3 spells CASSFQGYEKLFF. The CDR3 nucleotides are TGTGCCAGCAGTTTCCAGGGGTATGAAAAACTGTTTTTT.

Turning to this clone: One end of the junction fails to match germline, which may point to a read error. This chain links TRBV7-7 with TRBJ2-5, with D tentatively TRBD1 (6 bases). Germline V CDR1 and CDR2: SSHAT, FNYEAQ (reference sequence). This CDR3 spans 14 amino acids. For the CDR3, the DNA is TGTGCTAGCAGCTGGGGGCGGAACCAAGAGACCCAGTACTTC. Translation gives CASSWGRNQETQYF.

Note on this clone: One end of the junction is discordant with germline, which a read error may explain. This chain joins TRBV6-5 and TRBJ2-1; D is perhaps TRBD2 (6 bases). CDR1 and CDR2 from the germline V gene are MNHEY and SVGAGI. The CDR3 is 14 amino acids. The CDR3 DNA follows: TGTGCCAGCAGTTACTCGAGGGCGGGATATGAGCAATTCTTC. Translation: CASSYSRAGYEQFF.

The chain uses TRBV4-2 and TRBJ2-1, with 7 bases identical to TRBD2. V shed 1 base, J shed 3 bases, and the junction held 6 bases outside the gene matches. This CDR3 is built from 16 residues. Germline-derived CDR1 and CDR2 are LGHNA and YNFKEQ. The CDR3 loop reads CASSQGASGDYNEQFF. CDR3 coding DNA: TGTGCCAGCAGCCAAGGGGCTAGCGGTGACTACAATGAGCAGTTCTTC.

This rearrangement joins TRBV18 to TRBJ2-2, with unresolved D. Trimming took off 0 bases at V and 3 bases at J, with 8 bases between the two ends. This CDR3 is built from 15 residues. Germline loops: CDR1 KGHSH, CDR2 LQKENI. The CDR3 DNA reads TGTGCCAGCTCACCACCTGTGGGCTACACCGGGGAGCTGTTTTTT. Residues: CASSPPVGYTGELFF.

This clone was seen once. The genes are TRBV6-5 and TRBJ1-1; D is possibly TRBD1 (6 bases). The V gene lost 2 bases and the J gene lost 1 base, with 8 bases spanning the gap. Germline CDR1 reads MNHEY; CDR2 reads SVGAGI. The CDR3 extends over 14 amino acids. The CDR3 protein is CASSYRTENTEAFF. In nucleotides, the CDR3 is TGTGCCAGCAGTTACCGGACAGAGAACACTGAAGCTTTCTTT.

The genes are TRBV4-2 and TRBJ2-4; 10 bases match TRBD2. This CDR3 region has 18 residues. In germline, CDR1 is LGHNA, CDR2 YNFKEQ. Unmatched junction bases numbered 13, after V lost 1 base and J lost 7 bases. CDR3 coding DNA: TGTGCCAGCAGCCAAGGACTAGCGGGCCGCTCCCGGGCGAACATTCAGTACTTC. Residues: CASSQGLAGRSRANIQYF.

V and J are TRBV29-1 and TRBJ1-1; TRBD1 might be the D (6 bases). The CDR3 is 13 amino acids. Trimming removed 7 bases at V and 2 bases at J, with 14 bases between. Germline V gene sequence: CDR1 SQVTM, CDR2 ANQGSEA. The CDR3, as DNA: TGCAGCGGTTACCGGACAGTTAACACTGAAGCTTTCTTT. The encoded protein is CSGYRTVNTEAFF.

This sequence joins TRBV2 and TRBJ1-1; D possibly corresponds to TRBD1 (6 bases). Trimming pared 3 bases from V and 8 bases from J, leaving 19 bases between. CDR3 length: 15 amino acids. From germline, CDR1 is SNHLY and CDR2 FYNNEI. The CDR3 spells CASSEGAVSFAEAFF. The CDR3 DNA sequence: TGTGCCAGCAGTGAGGGGGCTGTCTCTTTCGCGGAAGCTTTCTTT.

This clone appeared once. The V call is TRBV6-6, the J call TRBJ1-1, with 8 bases fitting TRBD1. The germline CDR1 and CDR2 sequences are MNHNY and SVGAGI (reference sequence). The CDR3 is 13 amino acids. Trimming removed 6 bases from V and 7 bases from J; junction bases left unmatched: 7. The CDR3: CASSFQGADEAFF. The CDR3 coding sequence is TGTGCCAGCAGCTTCCAGGGGGCGGATGAAGCTTTCTTT.

The chain combines TRBV2 with TRBJ2-1; TRBD1 might be the D (5 bases). The germline CDR1 and CDR2 sequences are SNHLY and FYNNEI. CDR3 length: 11 amino acids. V was shortened by 6 bases and J by 9 bases, with 9 bases between the two germline ends. CDR3 DNA: TGTGCCAGCAGCGATAGGGGTGAGCAGTTCTTC. It translates to CASSDRGEQFF. The variable domain in full, with the rest retrieved from reference TRBV2 and TRBJ2-1, is EPEVTQTPSHQVTQMGQEVILRCVPISNHLYFYWYRQILGQKVEFLVSFYNNEISEKSEIFDDQFSVERPDGSNFTLKIRSTKLEDSAMYFCASSDRGEQFFGPGTRLTVL.

The gene calls are TRBV19 and TRBJ1-5; 8 bases are a match to TRBD1. CDR1 LNHDA and CDR2 SQIVND come from the germline V gene (reference sequence). The CDR3 has 16 amino acids. J gave up 4 bases and V 6 bases, and 11 bases lay outside the gene matches. The CDR3 nucleotides read TGTGCCAGTAGCCCCTGGGCAGGGGGCATAAATCAGCCCCAGCATTTT. It yields the protein CASSPWAGGINQPQHF.

This clone was seen only a few times. The genes are TRBV7-9 and TRBJ2-2; D gene uncertain. Looked up from germline, CDR1 is SEHNR and CDR2 is FQNEAQ (reference sequence). This CDR3 is 12 amino acids long. V shed 5 bases and J shed 5 bases, with 6 bases lying between them. The CDR3 nucleotides read TGTGCCAGCAGCATCCGGACCGGGGAGCTGTTTTTT. Protein sequence: CASSIRTGELFF.

DNA of the CDR3: TGTGCCAGCAGCGCCCCCCGAGGGTGGCGGGAAGGTGAGACCCAGTACTTC. Encoded protein: CASSAPRGWREGETQYF. V usage is TRBV28 and J usage is TRBJ2-5; TRBD2 is a possible D gene (6 bases). Looked up from germline, CDR1 is MDHEN and CDR2 is SYDVKM. The V and J ends lost 6 bases and 5 bases respectively, with 25 bases between them. This CDR3 spans 17 amino acids.